This T cell receptor beta chain was documented in a study of blood T cell repertoires in COVID-19. For the study at large: Acute and convalescent COVID-19 samples came from the United States, Italy and Spain. The analysed material was cDNA or gDNA that came from T cells, B-cell-depleted T cells, or PBMCs.

Authors' data handling: Amplification of reference gene primers provided the estimated nucleated cell counts. Data came from immunoSEQ multiplex PCR; TCRdb stores just in-frame clones and leaves some out. Clonal size and the V and J genes are those of that table, whereas D and trimming came from the DNA. This sample has approximately 190,000 clones; roughly 80% occur once, and the top ten carry around 6.5%. The CDR3 is 15 amino acids. The chain has TRBV21-1 and TRBJ1-1; the D call of TRBD1 is as the table states it, not checked on the DNA. TRBV21-1 is given as a pseudogene. Sequencing used peripheral blood. The clonotype originates from a woman in her thirties or forties with acute or convalescent COVID-19. CDR3 amino acids: CASSARTGSVTEAFF. Here the CDR3 DNA reads TGTGCCAGCAGCGCCCGGACAGGGTCGGTCACTGAAGCTTTCTTT.